This T cell receptor beta chain was obtained from a study of blood T cell repertoires in COVID-19. Looking at the study overall: Italy, Spain and the United States were the sources of the convalescent and acute COVID-19 samples.

Study processing details: Amplifying reference gene primers gave estimates of nucleated cell counts. Data came from immunoSEQ multiplex PCR; TCRdb stores just in-frame clones and leaves some out. The V and J calls and clone size are taken from that table; D and trimming were inferred from the DNA. This table has about 96,000 clones, less than 85% appearing once. V lost 5 bases and J lost 1, with 28 bases in between. Germline assignment: CDR1 LNHDA and CDR2 SQIVND (reference sequence). The CDR3 totals 20 residues. This TCR came from a woman aged 55-69 years with acute or convalescent COVID-19. V usage is TRBV19 and J usage is TRBJ2-3; a possible D gene is TRBD2 (7 bases). Source material: peripheral blood. In DNA form, the CDR3 reads TGTGCCAGTAGTCTTGCGTCCCGCTTCGGACGGGGGGCTGGCACAGATACGCAGTATTTT. Protein sequence: CASSLASRFGRGAGTDTQYF. Filled out from reference TRBV19 and TRBJ2-3, the complete variable domain reads DGGITQSPKYLFRKEGQNVTLSCEQNLNHDAMYWYRQDPGQGLRLIYYSQIVNDFQKGDIAEGYSVSREKKESFPLTVTSAQKNPTAFYLCASSLASRFGRGAGTDTQYFGPGTRLTVL.